This passage covers 8 T cell receptor beta chains from one sample sequenced in a study of T-cell reconstitution after alpha-beta-depleted transplantation in children. A TCRbeta library incorporating unique molecular identifiers was prepared. TCRdb independently ran MiXCR on the PCR reads; one entry per CDR3 protein. The sample carries about a million distinct CDR3 sequences, less than 30% recorded once. The sample was PBMCs, mostly from graft donor cells, taken 360 days after TCRalphabeta/CD19-depleted stem cell transplant. These TCRs come from a boy younger than two who had a stem cell transplant for SCID, so the T cells may come from the graft donor.

This clonotype was counted many times. The chain is built from TRBV27 and TRBJ2-1; D possibly corresponds to TRBD1 (5 bases). V gave up 3 bases and J gave up 4 bases, with 10 bases separating them. This CDR3 has 14 amino acids. CDR1 and CDR2 (germline): MNHEY, SMNVEV (reference sequence). CDR3 in DNA: TGTGCCAGCAGTTTTCAGGGCCCTTACAATGAGCAGTTCTTC. Protein: CASSFQGPYNEQFF.

This clonotype has more than one count but fewer than ten. This sequence joins TRBV24-1 and TRBJ2-2; TRBD1 agrees at 8 bases. Per the germline V gene, CDR1 is KGHDR and CDR2 is SFDVKD. The length of the CDR3 is 15 residues. Germline trimming cut 5 bases from V and 2 bases from J; bases unmatched to any gene: 3. The CDR3 bases are TGTGCCACCAGTGCAGGGGGCTTAAACACCGGGGAGCTGTTTTTT. Its protein product is CATSAGGLNTGELFF.

The chain carries TRBV3-1 and TRBJ1-5; unclear D gene. CDR3 length: 17 residues. The germline V and J ends were trimmed by 3 bases and 0 bases, with 15 bases remaining between them. Germline assignment: CDR1 LGHDT and CDR2 YNNKEL (reference sequence). CDR3 residues: CASSQEIRKDSNQPQHF. In nucleotides, the CDR3 is TGTGCCAGCAGCCAGGAGATCAGAAAAGATAGCAATCAGCCCCAGCATTTT. Filled out from reference TRBV3-1 and TRBJ1-5, the complete variable domain reads DTAVSQTPKYLVTQMGNDKSIKCEQNLGHDTMYWYKQDSKKFLKIMFSYNNKELIINETVPNRFSPKSPDKAHLNLHINSLELGDSAVYFCASSQEIRKDSNQPQHFGDGTRLSIL.

The gene calls are TRBV9 and TRBJ2-7; D is ambiguous. V gave up 2 bases and J gave up 0 bases, with 12 bases separating them. CDR1 and CDR2 (germline): SGDLS, YYNGEE. The CDR3 length is 15 residues. This chain's CDR3 is CASSVGTRSSYEQYF. The CDR3, as DNA: TGTGCCAGCAGCGTTGGCACCAGAAGCTCCTACGAGCAGTACTTC.

J is TRBJ2-2 and V is TRBV6-1; D uncertain. The germline CDR1 and CDR2 sequences are MNHNS and SASEGT. V shed 2 bases and J shed 6 bases, with 10 bases lying between them. CDR3 size: 14 residues. CDR3 DNA: TGTGCCAGCAGTGAATATATCCAGTCCGGGGAGCTGTTTTTT. Translated: CASSEYIQSGELFF.

This clonotype has only a few counts. The chain carries TRBV12-3 or TRBV12-4 and TRBJ2-3; 9 bases fit TRBD1. The V and J ends lost 4 bases and 6 bases, in that order; junction bases with no gene match: 5. The CDR3 has 14 residues. CDR3: CASSSGQGFDTQYF. The CDR3 DNA reads as TGTGCCAGCAGTTCGGGACAGGGTTTCGATACGCAGTATTTT.

The genes are TRBV7-3 and TRBJ2-4, with no clear D. Germline CDR1 is SGHTA and CDR2 is FQGTGA. The V end was cut by 5 bases, the J end by 0 bases, with 14 bases between. The CDR3 is 16 residues long. CDR3 in DNA: TGTGCCAGCAGCCCCGGTGGAACATTAGCCAAAAACATTCAGTACTTC. Encoded protein: CASSPGGTLAKNIQYF.

This clonotype was counted a few times. The chain uses TRBV20-1 and TRBJ2-7; 10 nucleotides align to TRBD1. The J segment lost 6 bases and the V segment lost 7 bases, leaving 12 bases of the junction unmatched. Germline CDR1 is DFQATT and CDR2 is SNEGSKA (reference sequence). The CDR3 totals 14 residues. CDR3 in amino acids: CSDTTGTGELEQYF. CDR3 DNA sequence: TGCAGTGATACAACCGGGACAGGGGAGCTCGAGCAGTACTTC.